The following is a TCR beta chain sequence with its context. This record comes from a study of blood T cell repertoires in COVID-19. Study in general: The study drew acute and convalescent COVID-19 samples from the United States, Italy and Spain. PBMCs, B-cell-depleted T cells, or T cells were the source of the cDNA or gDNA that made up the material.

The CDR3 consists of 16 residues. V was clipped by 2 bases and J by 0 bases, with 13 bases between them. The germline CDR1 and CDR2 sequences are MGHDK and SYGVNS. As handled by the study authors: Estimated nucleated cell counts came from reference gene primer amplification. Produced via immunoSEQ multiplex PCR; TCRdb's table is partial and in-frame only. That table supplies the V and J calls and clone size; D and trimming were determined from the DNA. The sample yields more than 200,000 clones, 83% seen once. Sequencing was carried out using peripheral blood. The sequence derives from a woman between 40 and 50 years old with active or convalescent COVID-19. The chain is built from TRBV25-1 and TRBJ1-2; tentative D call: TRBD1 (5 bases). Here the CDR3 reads CASSEIQDIPNYGYTF. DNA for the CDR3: TGTGCCAGCAGTGAAATCCAGGACATTCCTAACTATGGCTACACCTTC.